The clone carrying this TCR beta chain appeared a few times. The entry originates in a study of naive and memory T cell subsets. The CDR3 extends over 16 amino acids. V shed 0 bases and J 8 bases; nucleotides not matched to a gene: 7. Per germline, CDR1 DFQATT and CDR2 SNEGSKA (reference sequence). Two oligonucleotides, mixed equimolar, formed the beta constant-region primer covering TRBC1 and TRBC2. TCRdb reprocessed the UMI-ligation and nested PCR reads with MiXCR, giving one entry per CDR3 protein. The table shows approximately 82,000 distinct CDR3 sequences, with 7% occurring only once. The TCR was taken from a human donor in good health. The sample consisted of central memory CD4+ T cells from blood. The chain employs TRBV20-1 and TRBJ2-3; 14 nucleotides match TRBD2. The CDR3 sequence is CSAREQGLAGDVTQYF. In DNA form, the CDR3 reads TGCAGTGCTAGAGAGCAGGGACTAGCGGGGGATGTTACGCAGTATTTT.